This TCR beta chain was identified in a study of molecular identifiers for immune sequencing clone quantification. The germline gives CDR1 SEHNR, CDR2 FQNEAQ (reference sequence). There are 17 residues in the CDR3. This clonotype was seen once. This clone may be a read error of a much larger clone one base away. The bulk TCR libraries were made with methods described before and with listed TCR primers. TCRdb reprocessed the PCR reads via MiXCR and lists one record per CDR3 protein. The repertoire has some 320,000 distinct CDR3 sequences, roughly 24% of them found once; the top ten carry 0.74%. Naive CD8 T cells were sorted as CD8+CD4-CCR7+CD45RA+.

Sample: naive CD8+ T cells from blood, with Jurkat cell RNA spiked in. Subset of the sample: FACS-sorted CD8+CD4-CCR7+CD45RA+ naive T cells. This clonotype was sampled from a human donor in good health. Some libraries in this study had Jurkat cell RNA spiked in. The chain couples TRBV7-9 to TRBJ1-4, with D possibly matching TRBD1 (5 bases). CDR3 region: CASSSWTGPSPGEKLVF. The CDR3 DNA reads as TGTGCCAGCAGCTCTTGGACGGGGCCCTCCCCTGGCGAAAAACTGGTTTTT.